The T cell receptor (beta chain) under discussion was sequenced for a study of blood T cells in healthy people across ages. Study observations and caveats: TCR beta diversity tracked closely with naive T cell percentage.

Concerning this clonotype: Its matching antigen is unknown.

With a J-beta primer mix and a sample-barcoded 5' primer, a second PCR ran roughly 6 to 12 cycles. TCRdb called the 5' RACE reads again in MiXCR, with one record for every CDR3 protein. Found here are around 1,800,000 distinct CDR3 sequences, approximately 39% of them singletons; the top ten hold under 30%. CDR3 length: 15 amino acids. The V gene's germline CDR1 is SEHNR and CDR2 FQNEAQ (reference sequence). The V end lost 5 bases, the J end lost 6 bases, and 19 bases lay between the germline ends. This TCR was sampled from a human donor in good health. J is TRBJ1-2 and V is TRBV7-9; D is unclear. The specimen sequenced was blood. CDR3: CASSPRMQAIDGYTF. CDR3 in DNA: TGTGCCAGCAGCCCCAGGATGCAAGCCATAGATGGCTACACCTTC.